This section outlines one T cell receptor (beta chain) sequence together with its context. What it binds is unknown. This sample was taken from a study of cytomegalovirus exposure and HLA in healthy donors. Findings and limits, study-wide: Researchers reported in a later analysis that common viral pathogens appeared linked to several top clusters.

In germline, CDR1 is LNHNV, CDR2 YYDKDF (reference sequence). The CDR3 totals 19 residues. The ends lost 3 bases at V and 4 bases at J; junction bases unmatched: 13. Primers included in the PCR were 60 Vbeta and 13 Jbeta primers. Using immunoSEQ multiplex PCR, the repertoire was profiled, and TCRdb retains in-frame clones only, with some absent. Counted here are 160,000 or so clones, roughly four fifths occurring once; the ten biggest clones make up about 4.6%. The V gene is TRBV15, the J gene TRBJ2-1; 12 bases align to TRBD2. Sequencing input: PBMCs. This TCR was sampled from a middle-aged man in good health and CMV-seronegative. CDR3 sequence: CATSRKPRTSGDDYNEQFF. CDR3 bases: TGTGCCACCAGCAGGAAACCTAGGACTAGCGGGGATGATTACAATGAGCAGTTCTTC.